The next 7 T cell receptor beta chains were all read from a single sample in a study of blood T cell repertoires in COVID-19. Measured with immunoSEQ multiplex PCR; TCRdb has only the in-frame clones, and not every one. Of about 170,000 clones in the sample, 83% were seen once. Sequenced material: PBMCs or T cells enriched from blood (not recorded which). These receptors all stem from a woman between 45 and 60 years old who had recovered from COVID-19.

This chain uses TRBV10-3 with TRBJ1-2; the D gene is possibly TRBD1 (5 bases). V dropped 3 bases and J dropped 5 bases, with 16 bases sitting between them. This CDR3 region has 15 residues. Germline assignment: CDR1 ENHRY and CDR2 SYGVKD. The CDR3 spells CAISDKQALKYGYTF. CDR3 in DNA: TGTGCCATCAGTGATAAACAGGCACTCAAGTATGGCTACACCTTC.

The J gene is TRBJ2-1, the V gene TRBV11-2; D is perhaps TRBD2 (7 bases). Trimming removed 4 bases from V and 2 bases from J, with 15 bases in between. The CDR3 is 16 amino acids. Per germline, CDR1 SGHAT and CDR2 FQNNGV. The CDR3, as DNA: TGTGCCAGCAGCTCCCGGGGGCGGGGGACCTACAATGAGCAGTTCTTC. This encodes CASSSRGRGTYNEQFF.

The chain has TRBV24-1 and TRBJ1-4; 9 nucleotides line up with TRBD1. Germline V lookup: CDR1 KGHDR, CDR2 SFDVKD. The CDR3 is 13 amino acids. V dropped 5 bases and J dropped 7; count of bases not matched to a gene: 1. The CDR3 loop reads CATSGGQGEKLFF. The DNA for the CDR3 is TGTGCCACCAGTGGGGGACAGGGTGAAAAACTGTTTTTT.

The chain couples TRBV6-1 to TRBJ2-1, with 8 nucleotides matching TRBD2. The CDR3 is 16 residues long. Germline-derived CDR1 and CDR2 are MNHNS and SASEGT. J was trimmed by 1 base and V by 3 bases; bases with no gene match: 5. CDR3 amino acids: CASSDRGGHSYNEQFF. CDR3 bases: TGTGCCAGCAGTGACCGGGGGGGGCATTCCTACAATGAGCAGTTCTTC.

The chain carries TRBV4-1 and TRBJ1-2; D is undetermined. The length of the CDR3 is 14 residues. The V gene lost 0 bases and the J gene lost 4 bases, with 9 bases spanning the gap. CDR1 is MGHRA, CDR2 YSYEKL, per germline. The CDR3: CASSQEVTFYGYTF. In DNA, the CDR3 is TGCGCCAGCAGCCAAGAGGTGACATTCTATGGCTACACCTTC.

DNA of the CDR3: TGTGCCAGCCGACCTAGCGGGAGGATGATTTACAATGAGCAGTTCTTC. Protein product: CASRPSGRMIYNEQFF. The chain combines TRBV19 with TRBJ2-1; 11 nucleotides line up with TRBD2. Germline V gene sequence: CDR1 LNHDA, CDR2 SQIVND (reference sequence). The CDR3 contains 16 residues. V shed 9 bases and J 4 bases; nucleotides not matched to a gene: 11.

This chain links TRBV10-1 with TRBJ2-5, with TRBD1 as a possible D gene (6 bases). This CDR3 contains 13 residues. CDR1 and CDR2 (germline): WNHNN, SYGVQD (reference sequence). The ends were cut back, 5 bases at V and 5 bases at J, with 12 bases in the middle. CDR3 residues: CASSRDQGETQYF. The CDR3 nucleotides are TGCGCCAGCAGTCGGGACCAGGGGGAGACCCAGTACTTC.